Listed here is a single TCR beta chain. This clone was detected only once. Its antigen remains unidentified. No clone much larger than this one lies a single base away; base qualities are absent. Memory CD4+ T cells were sorted ex vivo from peripheral blood of narcolepsy patients and healthy controls for TCR Vbeta sequencing. The data were taken from a study of T cells in narcolepsy (dated by TCRdb to between 2017 and 2018). Background on the whole study: Patients with narcolepsy type 1 or type 2 (NT1, NT2) and healthy control donors were enrolled in the study. Autoreactive T cells targeting hypocretin neuron self-antigens (hypocretin, TRIB2) were sought in narcolepsy patients, and TCR Vbeta sequencing was used to track clonotypes in blood and CSF.

Library method: the immunoSEQ multiplex PCR assay. TCRdb holds this immuneACCESS table with in-frame rearrangements only. Some clones are missing; in checked studies, unresolved V genes explain under half, and the rest has no known cause. The sample includes 30,000 to 35,000 clones, with 87% observed a single time. The ten largest clones capture about 0.79% of the sample. The paper as a whole reports these results and caveats: Patients and controls had comparable numbers of sequenced blood memory CD4+ clonotypes, averaging about 37,000 and 33,000, respectively. In plots comparing CSF and blood CD4+ T cell clonotypes from the same patient, HCRT-specific and TRIB2-specific autoreactive clonotypes were highlighted. Autoreactive clonotypes were reported to be detected serially in the blood of the same patients and of different patients, but not in the blood of healthy controls. No sequences matching autoreactive T cell clones were present in some of the blood memory CD4+ repertoires from patients and controls.

Specimen: CD45RA- memory CD4+ T cells from PBMCs. The label giving this sample's cell subset or site can be read as: memory T cells sorted ex vivo from peripheral blood. This receptor was obtained from a human donor with narcolepsy.

The DNA sequence is as follows: TGTGCCAGCTCACCACTGGACCGCCGGGCCGGCTACACCTTC. The resulting protein is CASSPLDRRAGYTF. The rearranged segments are TRBV18 and TRBJ1-2; too little of a D gene remains to name it. The CDR1 and CDR2 encoded by the germline V gene are KGHSH and LQKENI. V gives up 1 base and J gives up 8 bases, and the segment between their germline ends measures 14 bases. The CDR3 holds 14 amino acids from the cysteine to the phenylalanine. Just the 42-base CDR3 DNA is kept, in frame starting at base 1.